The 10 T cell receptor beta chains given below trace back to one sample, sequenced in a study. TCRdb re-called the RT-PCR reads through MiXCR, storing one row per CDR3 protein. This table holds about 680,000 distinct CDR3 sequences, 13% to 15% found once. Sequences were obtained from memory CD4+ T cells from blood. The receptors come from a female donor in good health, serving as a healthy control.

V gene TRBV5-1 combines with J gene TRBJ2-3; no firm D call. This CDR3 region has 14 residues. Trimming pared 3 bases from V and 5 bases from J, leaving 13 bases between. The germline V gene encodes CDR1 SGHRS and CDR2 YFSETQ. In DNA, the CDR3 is TGCGCCAGCAGCTCTGCCGACTTGGGAGATACGCAGTATTTT. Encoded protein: CASSSADLGDTQYF.

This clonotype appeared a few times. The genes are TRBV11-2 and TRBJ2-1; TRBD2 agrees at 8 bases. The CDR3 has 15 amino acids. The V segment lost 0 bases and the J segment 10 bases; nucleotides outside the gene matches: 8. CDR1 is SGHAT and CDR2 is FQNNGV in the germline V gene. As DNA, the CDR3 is TGTGCCAGCAGCTTAGATCGGAGTAGCGGGAACGAGCAGTTCTTC. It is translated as CASSLDRSSGNEQFF.

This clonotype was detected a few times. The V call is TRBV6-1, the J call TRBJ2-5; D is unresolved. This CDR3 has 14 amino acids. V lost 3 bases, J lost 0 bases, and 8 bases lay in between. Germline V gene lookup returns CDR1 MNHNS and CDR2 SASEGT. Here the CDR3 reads CASSDGQHQETQYF. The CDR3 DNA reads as TGTGCCAGCAGTGACGGGCAGCACCAAGAGACCCAGTACTTC.

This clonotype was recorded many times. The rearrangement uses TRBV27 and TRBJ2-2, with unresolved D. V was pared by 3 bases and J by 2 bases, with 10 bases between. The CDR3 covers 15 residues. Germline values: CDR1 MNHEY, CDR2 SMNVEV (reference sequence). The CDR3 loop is CASSFQPTNTGELFF. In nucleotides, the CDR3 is TGTGCCAGCAGTTTCCAACCGACCAACACCGGGGAGCTGTTTTTT.

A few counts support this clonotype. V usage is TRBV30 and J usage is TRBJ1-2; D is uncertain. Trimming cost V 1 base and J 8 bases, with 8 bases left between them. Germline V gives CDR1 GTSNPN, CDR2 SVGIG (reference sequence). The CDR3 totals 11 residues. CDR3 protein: CAWSAVLGYTF. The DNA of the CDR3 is TGTGCCTGGAGTGCAGTCTTAGGCTACACCTTC.

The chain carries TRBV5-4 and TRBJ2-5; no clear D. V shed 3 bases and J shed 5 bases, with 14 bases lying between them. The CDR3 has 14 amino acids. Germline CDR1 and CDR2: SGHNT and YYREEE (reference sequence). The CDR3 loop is CASSSPEGGETQYF. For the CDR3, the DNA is TGTGCCAGCAGCTCCCCGGAAGGTGGGGAGACCCAGTACTTC. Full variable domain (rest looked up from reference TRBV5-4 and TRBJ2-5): ETGVTQSPTHLIKTRGQQVTLRCSSQSGHNTVSWYQQALGQGPQFIFQYYREEENGRGNFPPRFSGLQFPNYSSELNVNALELDDSALYLCASSSPEGGETQYFGPGTRLLVL.

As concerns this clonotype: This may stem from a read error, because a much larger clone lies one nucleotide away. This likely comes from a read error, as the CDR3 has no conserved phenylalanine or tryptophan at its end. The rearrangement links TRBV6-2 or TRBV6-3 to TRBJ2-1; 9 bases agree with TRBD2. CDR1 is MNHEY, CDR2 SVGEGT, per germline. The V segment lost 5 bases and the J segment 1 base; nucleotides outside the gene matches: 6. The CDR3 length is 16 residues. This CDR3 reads CASSRRLAASYNEQFY. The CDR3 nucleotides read TGTGCCAGCAGTCGCCGACTAGCGGCGTCCTACAATGAGCAGTTCTAC.

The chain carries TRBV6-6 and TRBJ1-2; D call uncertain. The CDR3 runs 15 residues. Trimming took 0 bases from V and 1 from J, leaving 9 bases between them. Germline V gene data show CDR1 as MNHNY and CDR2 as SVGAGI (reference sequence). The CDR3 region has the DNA TGTGCCAGCAGTTACTCGAACCCGAGTAACTATGGCTACACCTTC. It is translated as CASSYSNPSNYGYTF.

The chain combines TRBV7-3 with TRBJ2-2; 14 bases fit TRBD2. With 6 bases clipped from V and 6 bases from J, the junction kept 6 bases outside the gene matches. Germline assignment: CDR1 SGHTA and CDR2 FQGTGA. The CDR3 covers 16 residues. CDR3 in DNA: TGTGCCAGCAGTCGGGGACTAGCGGGAGAGGCCGGGGAGCTGTTTTTT. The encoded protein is CASSRGLAGEAGELFF.

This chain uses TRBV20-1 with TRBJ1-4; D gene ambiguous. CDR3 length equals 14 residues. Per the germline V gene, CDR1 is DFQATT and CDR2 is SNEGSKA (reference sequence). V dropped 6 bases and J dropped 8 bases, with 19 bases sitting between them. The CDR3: CSAQAGGREEKLFF. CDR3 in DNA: TGCAGTGCGCAAGCGGGAGGGAGAGAGGAAAAACTGTTTTTT.